The sequence of this T cell receptor (beta chain) was determined in a study of cytomegalovirus exposure and HLA in healthy donors. This table comes from immunoSEQ multiplex PCR, and its TCRdb copy is limited to in-frame clones, with some not included. The repertoire holds 150,000 to 200,000 clones, with around 85% as singletons. With V trimmed by 5 bases and J by 0 bases, 11 bases remained unmatched. This CDR3 comprises 17 residues. Germline V CDR1 and CDR2: WSHSY, SAAADI. The receptor comes from a man younger than 35 in good health and CMV-seropositive. The V gene is TRBV10-2, the J gene TRBJ2-3, with 7 bases lining up with TRBD2. The sample was PBMCs. CDR3 sequence reads: CASSRVPSGASTDTQYF. Written as DNA, the CDR3 is TGCGCCAGCAGTAGGGTGCCTAGCGGAGCTAGCACAGATACGCAGTATTTT.